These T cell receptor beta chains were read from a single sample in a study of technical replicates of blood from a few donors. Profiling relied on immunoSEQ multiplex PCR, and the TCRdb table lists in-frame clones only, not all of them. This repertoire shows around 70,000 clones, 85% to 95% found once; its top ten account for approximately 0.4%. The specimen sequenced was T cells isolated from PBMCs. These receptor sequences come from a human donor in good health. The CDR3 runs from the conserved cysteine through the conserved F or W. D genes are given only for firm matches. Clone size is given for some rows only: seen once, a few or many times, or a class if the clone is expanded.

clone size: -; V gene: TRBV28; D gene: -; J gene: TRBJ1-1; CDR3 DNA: TGTGCCAGCAGACGGGGAGGGGGTAACACTGAAGCTTTCTTT; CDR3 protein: CASRRGGGNTEAFF
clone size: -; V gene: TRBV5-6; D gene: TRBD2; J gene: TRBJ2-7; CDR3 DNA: TGTGCCAGCAGCTTAGAGCCGTGGGGACTAGCGGGAGGATACGGAGAGCAGTACTTC; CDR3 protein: CASSLEPWGLAGGYGEQYF
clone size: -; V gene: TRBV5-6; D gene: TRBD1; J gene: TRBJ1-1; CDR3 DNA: TGTGCCAGCAGAAACTCGCGTTCCAGGGGGCTTATGAACACTGAAGCTTTCTTT; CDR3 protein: CASRNSRSRGLMNTEAFF
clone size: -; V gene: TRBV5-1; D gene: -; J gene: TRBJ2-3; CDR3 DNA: TGCGCCAGCAGCCGCGGGACAGTATACACAGATACGCAGTATTTT; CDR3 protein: CASSRGTVYTDTQYF
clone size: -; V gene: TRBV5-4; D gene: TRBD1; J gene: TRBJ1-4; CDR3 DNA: TGTGCCAGCAGCTTGGACGGACAGGGGTATGAAAAACTGTTTTTT; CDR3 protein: CASSLDGQGYEKLFF
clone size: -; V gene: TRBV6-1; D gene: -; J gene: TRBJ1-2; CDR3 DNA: TGTGCCAGCAGTGAATACAGAGTTCTGCCGGTCGGCTACACCTTC; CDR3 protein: CASSEYRVLPVGYTF
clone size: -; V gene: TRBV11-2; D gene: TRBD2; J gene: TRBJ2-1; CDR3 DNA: TGTGCCAGCAGCGCCTTGGATAGCGGGATAGGAGGGGGGGAGCAGTTCTTC; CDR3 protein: CASSALDSGIGGGEQFF
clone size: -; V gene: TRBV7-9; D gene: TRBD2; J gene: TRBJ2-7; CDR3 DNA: TGTGCCAGCAGCTTAAAACGGGAGGGCGAGCAGTACTTC; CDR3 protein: CASSLKREGEQYF
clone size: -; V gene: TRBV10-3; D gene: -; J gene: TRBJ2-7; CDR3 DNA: TGTGCCATCAGTGAGTCGAGTCTAGCGAAAACCTACGAGCAGTACTTC; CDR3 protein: CAISESSLAKTYEQYF
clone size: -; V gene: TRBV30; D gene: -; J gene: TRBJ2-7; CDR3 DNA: TGTGCCTGGGGAGATACTTCCTACGAGCAGTACTTC; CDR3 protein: CAWGDTSYEQYF
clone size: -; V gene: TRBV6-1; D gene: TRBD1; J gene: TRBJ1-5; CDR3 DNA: TGTGCCAGCACCAGGGGGGACAACAATCAGCCCCAGCATTTT; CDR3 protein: CASTRGDNNQPQHF
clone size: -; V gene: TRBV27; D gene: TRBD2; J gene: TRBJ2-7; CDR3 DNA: TGTGCCAGCAGTTCTATGACTAGCGGGTATGAGCAGTACTTC; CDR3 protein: CASSSMTSGYEQYF
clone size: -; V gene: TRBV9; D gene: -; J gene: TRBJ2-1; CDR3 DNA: TGTGCCAGCAGCGTAACTGAGCACGTACGGGAGTGGGGTGGTGGGGAGCAGTTCTTC; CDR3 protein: CASSVTEHVREWGGGEQFF
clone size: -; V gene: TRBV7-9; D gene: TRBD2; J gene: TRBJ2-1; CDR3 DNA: TGTGCCAGCAGGGGACTAGCTTCTCACAATGAGCAGTTCTTC; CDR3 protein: CASRGLASHNEQFF
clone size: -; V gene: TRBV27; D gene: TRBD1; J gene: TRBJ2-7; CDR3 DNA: TGTGCCAGCAGGGACAGGGTGGGGGAGCAGTACTTC; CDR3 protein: CASRDRVGEQYF
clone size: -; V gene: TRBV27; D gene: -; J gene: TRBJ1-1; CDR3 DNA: TGTGCCAGCAGTCCTACGGGACATTATGAAGCTTTCTTT; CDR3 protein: CASSPTGHYEAFF
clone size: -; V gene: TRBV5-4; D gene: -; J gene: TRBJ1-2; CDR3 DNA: TGTGCCAGCAGCTCCTCACGGGGAGATGCGGATGGCTACACCTTC; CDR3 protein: CASSSSRGDADGYTF
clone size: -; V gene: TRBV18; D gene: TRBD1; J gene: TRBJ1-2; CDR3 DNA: TGTGCCAGCTCGCCAAGCACAGGGGGATTGGATGGCTACACCTTC; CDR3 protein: CASSPSTGGLDGYTF
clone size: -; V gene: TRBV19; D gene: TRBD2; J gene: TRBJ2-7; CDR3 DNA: TGTGCCACCAGGGGACTAGCGGGAGGGGATTACGAGCAGTACTTC; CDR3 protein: CATRGLAGGDYEQYF
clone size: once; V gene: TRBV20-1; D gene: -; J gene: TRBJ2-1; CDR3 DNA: TGCAGTGCTAGTTATACTAATGAGCAGTTCTTC; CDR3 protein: CSASYTNEQFF
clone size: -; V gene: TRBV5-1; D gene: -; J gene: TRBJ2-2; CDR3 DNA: TGCGCCAGCAGCTCCTCCCCTAGCAGAACCGGGGAGCTGTTTTTT; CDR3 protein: CASSSSPSRTGELFF
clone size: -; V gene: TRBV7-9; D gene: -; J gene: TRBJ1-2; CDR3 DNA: TGTGCCAGCAGCTTAGGAGCGGGGTGGTTGGATGGCTACACCTTC; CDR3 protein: CASSLGAGWLDGYTF
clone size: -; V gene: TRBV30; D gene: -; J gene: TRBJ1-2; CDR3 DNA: TGTGCCTGGAGTGTAGAGAACTATGGCTACACCTTC; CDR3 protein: CAWSVENYGYTF
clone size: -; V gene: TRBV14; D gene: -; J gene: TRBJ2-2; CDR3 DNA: TGTGCCAGCAGCCAAGTACAGGGAATCGGGGAGCTGTTTTTT; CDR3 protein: CASSQVQGIGELFF
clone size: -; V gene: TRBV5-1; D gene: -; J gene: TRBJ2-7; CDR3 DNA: TGCGCCAGCAGCTTATACCGGGACACCTTCGAGCAGTACTTC; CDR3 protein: CASSLYRDTFEQYF
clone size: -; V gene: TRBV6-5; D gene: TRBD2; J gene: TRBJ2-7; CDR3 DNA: TGTGCCAGCAGGGCCGGACTAGCGGTTCCCTACGAGCAGTACTTC; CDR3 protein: CASRAGLAVPYEQYF
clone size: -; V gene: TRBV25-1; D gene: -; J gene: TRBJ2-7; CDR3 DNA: TGTGCCAGCAGTGATGCTGTCGGTAACGAGCAGTACTTC; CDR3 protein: CASSDAVGNEQYF
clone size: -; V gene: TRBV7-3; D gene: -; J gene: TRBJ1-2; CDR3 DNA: TGTGCCAGCAGCTCATGGCAGGGGTATGGCTACACCTTC; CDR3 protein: CASSSWQGYGYTF
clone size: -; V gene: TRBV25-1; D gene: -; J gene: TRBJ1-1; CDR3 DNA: TGTGCCAGCAGTGGGTCGGTGAACACTGAAGCTTTCTTT; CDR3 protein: CASSGSVNTEAFF
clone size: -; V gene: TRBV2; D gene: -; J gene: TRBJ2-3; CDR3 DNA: TGTGCCAGCAGTAGCCACAGGGACACAGATACGCAGTATTTT; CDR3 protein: CASSSHRDTDTQYF
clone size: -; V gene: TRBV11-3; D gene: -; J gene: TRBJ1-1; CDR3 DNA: TGTGCCAGCAGCTCCTTCACTCGAGGGAACACTGAAGCTTTCTTT; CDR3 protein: CASSSFTRGNTEAFF
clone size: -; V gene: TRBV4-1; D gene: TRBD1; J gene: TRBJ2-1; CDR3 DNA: TGCGCCAGCAGCCAACTGGGACAGGGTATCGGAGCAGCTTTCTTC; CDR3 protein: CASSQLGQGIGAAFF
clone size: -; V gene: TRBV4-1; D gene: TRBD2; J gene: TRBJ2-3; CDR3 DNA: TGCGCCAGCAGCCAAGATTGGGGGAGGGCCGCGGATACGCAGTATTTT; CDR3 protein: CASSQDWGRAADTQYF
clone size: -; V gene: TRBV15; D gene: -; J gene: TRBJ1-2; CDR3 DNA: TGTGCCACCAGCAGCCCGGGACTCGATGGCTACACCTTC; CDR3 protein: CATSSPGLDGYTF
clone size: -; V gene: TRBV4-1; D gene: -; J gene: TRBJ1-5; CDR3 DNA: TGCGCCAGCAGCCACAGCACAGGGAATCAGCCCCAGCATTTT; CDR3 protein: CASSHSTGNQPQHF
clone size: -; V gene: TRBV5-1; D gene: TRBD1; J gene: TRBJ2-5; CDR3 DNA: TGCGCCAGCAGCTTAGACAGGGGGGGTGAGACCCAGTACTTC; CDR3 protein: CASSLDRGGETQYF
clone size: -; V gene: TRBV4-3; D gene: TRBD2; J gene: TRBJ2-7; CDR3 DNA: TGCGCCAGCAGCCCTCTCGGATTGGGACTAGCGGGAGACGAGCAGTACTTC; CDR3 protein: CASSPLGLGLAGDEQYF
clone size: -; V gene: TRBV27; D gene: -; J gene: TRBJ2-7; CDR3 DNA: TGTGCCATCGCCACCGGGATCTCCTACGAGCAGTACTTC; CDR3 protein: CAIATGISYEQYF
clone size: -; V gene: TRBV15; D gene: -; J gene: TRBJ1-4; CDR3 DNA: TGTGCCACCAGCAGAGATCATATAAAGGGGCTAGATGAAAAACTGTTTTTT; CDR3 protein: CATSRDHIKGLDEKLFF
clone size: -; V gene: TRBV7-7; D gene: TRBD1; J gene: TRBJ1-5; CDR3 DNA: TGTGCTAGCAGCTTGGACAGGGGGCAGAAACCATGGAATCAGCCCCAGCATTTT; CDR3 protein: CASSLDRGQKPWNQPQHF
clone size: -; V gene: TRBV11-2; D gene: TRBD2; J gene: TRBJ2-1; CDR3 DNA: TGTGCCAGCAGCTTAGAACTGCGGGAGATCCCCTACAATGAGCAGTTCTTC; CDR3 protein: CASSLELREIPYNEQFF
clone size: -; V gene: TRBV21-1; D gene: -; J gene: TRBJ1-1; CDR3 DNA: TGTGCCAGCTGCCAGACTGGGAGGTTCCGCACTGAAGCTTTCTTT; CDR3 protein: CASCQTGRFRTEAFF
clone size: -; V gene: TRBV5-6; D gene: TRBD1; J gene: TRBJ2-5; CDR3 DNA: TGTGCCAGCAGCTTGGAGTTCGGGACAGGCCAAGAGACCCAGTACTTC; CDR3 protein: CASSLEFGTGQETQYF
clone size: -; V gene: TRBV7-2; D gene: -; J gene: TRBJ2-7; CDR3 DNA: TGTGCCAGCAGCGTATCTGGCCTAGAGGTCTATGAGCAGTACTTC; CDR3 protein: CASSVSGLEVYEQYF
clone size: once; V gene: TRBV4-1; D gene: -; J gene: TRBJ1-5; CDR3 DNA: TGCGCCAGCAGCCAAGGGGTTTTTGGCAGAAACCACTACCTCAATCAGCCCCAGCATTTT; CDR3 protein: CASSQGVFGRNHYLNQPQHF
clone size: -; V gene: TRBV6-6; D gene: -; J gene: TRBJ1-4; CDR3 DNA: TGTGCCAGCAGTTACTCGACTGGGGAAAAACTGTTTTTT; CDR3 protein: CASSYSTGEKLFF
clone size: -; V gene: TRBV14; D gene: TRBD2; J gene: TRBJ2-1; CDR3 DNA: TGTGCCAGCAGCCACCTCACTAGCGGGAGGGCAAATGAGCAGTTCTTC; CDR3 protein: CASSHLTSGRANEQFF
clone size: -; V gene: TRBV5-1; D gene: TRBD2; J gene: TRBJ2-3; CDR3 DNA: TGCGCCAGCAGCTTGGAAGGGACTAGCGGGAGGAGCCGCACAGATACGCAGTATTTT; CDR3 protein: CASSLEGTSGRSRTDTQYF
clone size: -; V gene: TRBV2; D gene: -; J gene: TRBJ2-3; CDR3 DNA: TGTGCCAGCATGGCGGGAATCGCGGTAGATACGCAGTATTTT; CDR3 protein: CASMAGIAVDTQYF
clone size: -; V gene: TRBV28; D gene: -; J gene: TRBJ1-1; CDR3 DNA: TGTGCCAGCTCCCTACCGGGATTAGGGACTGAAGCTTTCTTT; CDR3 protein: CASSLPGLGTEAFF
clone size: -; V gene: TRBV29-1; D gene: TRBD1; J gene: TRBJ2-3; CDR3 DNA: TGCAGCATCCGAGGGCAGGGGGTCTGGGATACGCAGTATTTT; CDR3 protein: CSIRGQGVWDTQYF
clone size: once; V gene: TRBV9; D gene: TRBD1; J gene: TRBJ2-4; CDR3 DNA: TGTGCCAGCAGCGTAGACAACAGGGGGAAAAACATTCAGTACTTC; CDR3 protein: CASSVDNRGKNIQYF
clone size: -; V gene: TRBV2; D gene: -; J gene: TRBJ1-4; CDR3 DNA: TGTGCCAGCAGTGTTAGGGGCGAAGATGAAAAACTGTTTTTT; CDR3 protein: CASSVRGEDEKLFF
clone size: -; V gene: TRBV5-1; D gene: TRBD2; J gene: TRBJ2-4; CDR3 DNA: TGCGCCAGCACCTGGGGGGGACTAGTTTACTTC; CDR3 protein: CASTWGGLVYF
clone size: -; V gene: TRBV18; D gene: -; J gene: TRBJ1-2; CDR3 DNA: TGTGCCAGCTCACCGTCAGGGGAATACTATGGCTACACCTTC; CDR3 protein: CASSPSGEYYGYTF